Following are 27 T cell receptor beta chains from one sample sequenced in a study of identical twins. TCRdb fed the 5' RACE reads into MiXCR, producing one record per CDR3 protein. Of under 900,000 distinct CDR3 sequences listed, about 20% were seen once; the top ten hold approximately 14%. This sample was shared with a second study, whose subject was T cells expressing NK-cell markers.

Sequenced material: PBMCs. The receptors derive from a woman younger than 30 in good health.

The CDR3 region has the DNA TGTGCCAGCAGCCAAGTCGAGCGGGGGGTTCCCTACGAGCAGTACTTC. This gives the protein CASSQVERGVPYEQYF. The chain has TRBV4-2 and TRBJ2-7; 9 bases map to TRBD2. CDR3 length equals 16 residues. J lost 2 bases, V lost 1 base, and 6 bases had no gene match. Germline values: CDR1 LGHNA, CDR2 YNFKEQ.

The rearrangement joins TRBV12-3 or TRBV12-4 to TRBJ2-7; D might be TRBD1 (6 bases). Trimming pared 3 bases from V and 4 bases from J, leaving 13 bases between. The CDR3 length is 14 residues. The CDR3 DNA follows: TGTGCCAGCAGTTTGGGGGCAGCCATGTACGAGCAGTACTTC. Residues: CASSLGAAMYEQYF.

This clonotype showed up just a few times. The chain links TRBV5-1 to TRBJ2-7; D is uncertain. Trimming stripped 4 bases from V and 6 bases from J, with 11 bases between. The germline gives CDR1 SGHRS, CDR2 YFSETQ. This CDR3 has 12 amino acids. CDR3 region: CASSHLGAEQYF. The CDR3 DNA sequence: TGCGCCAGCAGCCACTTGGGCGCCGAGCAGTACTTC.

The chain employs TRBV20-1 and TRBJ2-3; no definite D call. Trimming removed 3 bases from V and 0 bases from J, with 7 bases in between. CDR3 length: 13 residues. Germline values: CDR1 DFQATT, CDR2 SNEGSKA (reference sequence). The CDR3 DNA sequence: TGCAGTGCTAGTTGGGAAAGCACAGATACGCAGTATTTT. It is translated as CSASWESTDTQYF.

This clonotype was observed a few times. The V and J genes are TRBV5-1 and TRBJ2-1; D might be TRBD2 (5 bases). The germline gives CDR1 SGHRS, CDR2 YFSETQ. The CDR3 runs to 15 residues. V was trimmed by 5 bases and J by 0 bases, leaving 12 bases between them. This chain's CDR3 is CASRLDGSSYNEQFF. As DNA, the CDR3 is TGCGCCAGCAGACTGGATGGGAGCTCCTACAATGAGCAGTTCTTC. The variable domain in full, completed from reference TRBV5-1 and TRBJ2-1, reads KAGVTQTPRYLIKTRGQQVTLSCSPISGHRSVSWYQQTPGQGLQFLFEYFSETQRNKGNFPGRFSGRQFSNSRSEMNVSTLELGDSALYLCASRLDGSSYNEQFFGPGTRLTVL.

This clonotype has more than one count but fewer than ten. The rearrangement joins TRBV20-1 to TRBJ2-1, with 8 nucleotides matching TRBD1. From germline, CDR1 is DFQATT and CDR2 SNEGSKA (reference sequence). The CDR3 spans 14 residues. Unmatched junction bases numbered 9, after V lost 3 bases and J lost 8 bases. CDR3 sequence (DNA): TGCAGTGCTAGGAGGTGGCAGGGGGCCCATGAGCAGTTCTTC. It translates to CSARRWQGAHEQFF.

This clonotype was picked up many times. The CDR3, as DNA: TGTGCCAGCATTCTGGCACTTCCGAACACCGGGGAGCTGTTTTTT. Its protein is CASILALPNTGELFF. This chain uses TRBV7-9 with TRBJ2-2; D is ambiguous. This CDR3 region has 15 residues. The V and J ends lost 7 bases and 0 bases respectively, with 12 bases between them. CDR1 is SEHNR and CDR2 is FQNEAQ in the germline V gene (reference sequence).

This clonotype was counted a few times. This chain links TRBV7-3 with TRBJ2-2; 9 nucleotides line up with TRBD1. V gave up 4 bases and J gave up 4 bases; unmatched junction bases: 7. The CDR3 is made up of 16 amino acids. Germline V gives CDR1 SGHTA, CDR2 FQGTGA. The CDR3: CASSSSGTGPTGELFF. The CDR3, as DNA: TGTGCCAGCAGCTCATCTGGGACAGGGCCCACCGGGGAGCTGTTTTTT.

This chain connects TRBV12-3 or TRBV12-4 to TRBJ2-5, with a tentative D call TRBD1 (5 bases). The V end was cut by 3 bases, the J end by 5 bases, with 13 bases between. The CDR3 has 14 residues. The CDR3 is CASSFIGVRETQYF. The CDR3, as DNA: TGTGCCAGCAGTTTTATAGGGGTCCGGGAGACCCAGTACTTC.

The CDR3 is CASSLRVGTYNTGELFF. The CDR3 DNA is TGTGCCAGCAGTTTGCGCGTGGGGACCTATAACACCGGGGAGCTGTTTTTT. The chain is built from TRBV12-3 or TRBV12-4 and TRBJ2-2; D tentatively fits TRBD1 or TRBD2 (5 bases each). This CDR3 has 17 residues. Trimming left V 3 bases short and J 2 bases short, with 16 bases between.

This clonotype was detected a few times. The chain has TRBV5-1 and TRBJ2-2; D uncertain. The V and J ends lost 1 base and 8 bases respectively, with 15 bases between them. Germline V lookup: CDR1 SGHRS, CDR2 YFSETQ. The CDR3 extends over 15 amino acids. CDR3 DNA: TGCGCCAGCAGCTTGTTTTCGAGCGCTAGGGGGGAGCTGTTTTTT. Protein sequence: CASSLFSSARGELFF.

The V gene is TRBV28, the J gene TRBJ2-3; D not certain. This CDR3 region has 14 residues. Looked up from germline, CDR1 is MDHEN and CDR2 is SYDVKM. V lost 10 bases and J 6 bases, leaving 20 bases between the germline ends. In DNA, the CDR3 is TGTGCCACGGCCGAGTCCCCACCTTGGGATACGCAGTATTTT. The encoded protein is CATAESPPWDTQYF.

This clonotype appeared many times. The chain couples TRBV7-2 to TRBJ2-1, with a possible D match to TRBD2 (5 bases). Between the trimmed V and J ends, which lost 7 bases and 9 bases, there was a span of 13 bases. Germline-derived CDR1 and CDR2 are SGHTA and FQGNSA. This CDR3 region has 12 residues. CDR3 sequence: CASTEYGSEQFF. DNA for the CDR3: TGTGCCAGCACCGAATATGGGAGTGAGCAGTTCTTC.

The chain combines TRBV27 with TRBJ2-7, with D hard to call. Germline lookup yields CDR1 MNHEY and CDR2 SMNVEV (reference sequence). CDR3 length equals 13 residues. V shed 3 bases and J shed 4 bases, with 10 bases lying between them. Here the CDR3 DNA reads TGTGCCAGCAGTTTTGGCCTCGGGTACGAGCAGTACTTC. Protein sequence: CASSFGLGYEQYF.

This clonotype was seen only a few times. This sequence joins TRBV12-3 or TRBV12-4 and TRBJ1-2, with TRBD1 matching over 7 bases. V lost 5 bases to trimming and J lost 8 bases; unmatched junction nucleotides: 11. The CDR3 totals 14 residues. The CDR3 spells CASSITRQGQGYTF. DNA for the CDR3: TGTGCCAGCAGTATCACCCGACAGGGTCAGGGCTACACCTTC.

The rearrangement links TRBV29-1 to TRBJ1-1; TRBD1 might be the D (5 bases). Trimming cost V 0 bases and J 6 bases, with 8 bases left between them. Germline V CDR1 and CDR2: SQVTM, ANQGSEA. The CDR3 is 12 residues long. In DNA form, the CDR3 reads TGCAGCGTTGAAGATGGGGGGGCTGAAGCTTTCTTT. Translation: CSVEDGGAEAFF.

CDR3 loop: CASSVGLRETQYF. For the CDR3, the DNA is TGTGCCAGCAGCGTGGGGCTTCGAGAGACCCAGTACTTC. This chain joins TRBV9 and TRBJ2-5; TRBD1 might be the D (5 bases). Germline V gives CDR1 SGDLS, CDR2 YYNGEE. Between the trimmed V and J ends, which lost 2 bases and 4 bases, there was a span of 9 bases. The CDR3 runs 13 residues.

The J gene is TRBJ2-7, the V gene TRBV9, with a weak D call TRBD2 (5 bases). Trimming took off 3 bases at V and 2 bases at J, with 12 bases between the two ends. This CDR3 region has 14 residues. The germline V gene has CDR1 SGDLS and CDR2 YYNGEE. The CDR3 sequence is CASSDREFTYEQYF. DNA for the CDR3: TGTGCCAGCAGCGACCGGGAATTCACCTACGAGCAGTACTTC.

The CDR3 DNA is TGTGCCACCGGCGGCCGCAATCAGCCCCAGCATTTT. Protein product: CATGGRNQPQHF. The V and J genes are TRBV10-3 and TRBJ1-5, with unresolved D. CDR1 is ENHRY and CDR2 is SYGVKD in the germline V gene. V shed 10 bases and J shed 2 bases, with 9 bases lying between them. The CDR3 loop spans 12 amino acids.

The rearrangement links TRBV5-1 to TRBJ1-6; 7 bases map to TRBD1. The CDR3 runs to 15 residues. V lost 0 bases and J lost 10; bases outside the gene matches: 7. Germline-derived CDR1 and CDR2 are SGHRS and YFSETQ. CDR3 sequence reads: CASSLEGAAGSPLHF. As DNA, the CDR3 is TGCGCCAGCAGCTTGGAGGGGGCCGCCGGGTCACCCCTCCACTTT.

This clonotype was counted a few times. This chain links TRBV7-2 with TRBJ2-7, with D possibly TRBD2 on 5 matching bases. Germline CDR1 is SGHTA and CDR2 is FQGNSA. The germline V and J ends were trimmed by 7 bases and 4 bases, with 17 bases remaining between them. The CDR3 sequence is 14 residues long. The CDR3 coding sequence is TGTGCCAGCACCCTGGAGGTAGCATCGTACGAGCAGTACTTC. It translates to CASTLEVASYEQYF.

The DNA of the CDR3 is TGTGCCAGCAGCCCTAGGACTAGCGGGACCTACTACAATGAGCAGTTCTTC. Translating it yields CASSPRTSGTYYNEQFF. V gene TRBV7-6 combines with J gene TRBJ2-1; 12 bases are a match to TRBD2. The CDR3 has 17 residues. The junction had 8 bases not matched to a gene; V was cut back by 5 bases and J by 3 bases. From germline, CDR1 is SGHVS and CDR2 FNYEAQ. The entire variable domain, with the rest obtained from reference TRBV7-6 and TRBJ2-1, is as follows: GAGVSQSPRYKVTKRGQDVALRCDPISGHVSLYWYRQALGQGPEFLTYFNYEAQQDKSGLPNDRFSAERPEGSISTLTIQRTEQRDSAMYRCASSPRTSGTYYNEQFFGPGTRLTVL.

This clonotype has a handful of counts. V usage is TRBV9 and J usage is TRBJ2-5; the match to TRBD2 covers 9 bases. The germline V gene has CDR1 SGDLS and CDR2 YYNGEE. CDR3 length equals 15 residues. Losses at the gene ends were 1 base for V and 5 bases for J; bases not matched to a gene: 6. CDR3 amino acids: CASSVSGGGDETQYF. DNA for the CDR3: TGTGCCAGCAGCGTATCTGGCGGGGGGGATGAGACCCAGTACTTC. Looking up the rest from reference TRBV9 and TRBJ2-5 gives the full variable domain: DSGVTQTPKHLITATGQRVTLRCSPRSGDLSVYWYQQSLDQGLQFLIQYYNGEERAKGNILERFSAQQFPDLHSELNLSSLELGDSALYFCASSVSGGGDETQYFGPGTRLLVL.

This clonotype was seen more than once but under ten times. J is TRBJ2-2 and V is TRBV20-1; D not certain. CDR3 length equals 11 residues. V dropped 6 bases and J dropped 3 bases, with 5 bases sitting between them. The germline CDR1 and CDR2 sequences are DFQATT and SNEGSKA (reference sequence). As DNA, the CDR3 is TGCAGTGCCATTGACACCGGGGAGCTGTTTTTT. Protein product: CSAIDTGELFF.

In its sample, this clonotype was seen many times. The CDR3 DNA sequence: TGTGCCAGCAGTTCAAAGACCGGGACCCCCTACGAGCAGTACTTC. Encoded protein: CASSSKTGTPYEQYF. This chain uses TRBV6-2 or TRBV6-3 with TRBJ2-7; D tentatively reads TRBD1 or TRBD2 (5 bases each). Germline-derived CDR1 and CDR2 are MNHEY and SVGEGT. This CDR3 has 15 amino acids. Trimming shortened V by 4 bases and J by 2 bases, and 15 bases separated the two germline ends.

This sequence joins TRBV12-3 or TRBV12-4 and TRBJ2-1, with D unclear. Trimming left V 8 bases short and J 4 bases short, with 9 bases between. This CDR3 spans 12 amino acids. The CDR3 nucleotides are TGTGCCAGCCAAGGCGTATACAATGAGCAGTTCTTC. Its translation is CASQGVYNEQFF.

The chain combines TRBV3-1 with TRBJ2-5; 8 positions agree with TRBD2. CDR1 is LGHDT and CDR2 is YNNKEL in the germline V gene (reference sequence). Trimming removed 1 base from V and 3 bases from J; junction bases left unmatched: 1. The length of the CDR3 is 14 residues. The CDR3 sequence: CASSQAGGEETQYF. In DNA, the CDR3 is TGTGCCAGCAGCCAAGCGGGGGGGGAAGAGACCCAGTACTTC.